A single sample is the source of the 9 T cell receptor beta chains below, sequenced in a study of spatial heterogeneity in lung cancer. TCRdb passed the 5' RACE reads through MiXCR, listing each CDR3 protein once. The repertoire holds 20,000 to 25,000 distinct CDR3 sequences, with about 4.9% as singletons. The time point denotes: sample taken at primary tumor resection. TCRs were sequenced from unsorted whole RNA of tumor, nontumor lung or PBMC. The source was PBMCs, collected at surgery. These receptors came from a male donor with early-stage non-small cell lung cancer.

The table lists this clonotype with many counts. The chain carries TRBV6-5 and TRBJ2-6, with D tentatively TRBD2 (7 bases). Germline assignment: CDR1 MNHEY and CDR2 SVGAGI. The CDR3 is made up of 17 amino acids. Trimming removed 5 bases from V and 2 bases from J, with 16 bases in between. CDR3 in amino acids: CASSQLGGLAGANVLTF. Written as DNA, the CDR3 is TGTGCCAGCAGTCAGCTGGGGGGGCTTGCTGGGGCCAACGTCCTGACTTTC.

This clonotype appeared many times. V is TRBV7-2 and J is TRBJ1-2; TRBD1 matches 11 bases. CDR1 is SGHTA and CDR2 is FQGNSA in the germline V gene. The CDR3 contains 15 residues. J was trimmed by 7 bases and V by 4 bases; bases with no gene match: 8. CDR3 nucleotide sequence: TGTGCCAGCAGCTCCCCCCGGACAGGGGGCAGTGGCTACACCTTC. Encoded protein: CASSSPRTGGSGYTF. Full variable domain (missing parts from reference TRBV7-2 and TRBJ1-2): GAGVSQSPSNKVTEKGKDVELRCDPISGHTALYWYRQSLGQGLEFLIYFQGNSAPDKSGLPSDRFSAERTGGSVSTLTIQRTQQEDSAVYLCASSSPRTGGSGYTFGSGTRLTVV.

The table lists this clonotype with many counts. This rearrangement joins TRBV28 to TRBJ1-6, with a tentative D call TRBD1 (5 bases). The V gene lost 5 bases and the J gene lost 8 bases, with 16 bases spanning the gap. The CDR3 totals 15 residues. From germline, CDR1 is MDHEN and CDR2 SYDVKM. The DNA of the CDR3 is TGTGCCAGCAGTCCCTCAGAGGGGCTTTATTCACCCCTCCACTTT. It specifies CASSPSEGLYSPLHF.

The chain uses TRBV6-5 and TRBJ1-2; D uncertain. The germline gives CDR1 MNHEY, CDR2 SVGAGI. V was cut by 7 bases and J by 6 bases, with 21 bases left in between. The CDR3 sequence is 15 residues long. CDR3 in DNA: TGTGCCAGCAAGTATCAAGTGGGAGAAGCCCATGGCTACACCTTC. Encoded protein: CASKYQVGEAHGYTF.

This clonotype was detected many times. This rearrangement joins TRBV4-2 to TRBJ1-4; 7 positions match TRBD1. V gave up 0 bases and J gave up 8 bases; unmatched junction bases: 6. The CDR3 length is 15 residues. Germline values: CDR1 LGHNA, CDR2 YNFKEQ. CDR3 DNA: TGTGCCAGCAGCCAAGATTATGGGACAGCGGAAAAACTGTTTTTT. Amino acids: CASSQDYGTAEKLFF.

This clonotype was seen at least ten times. The V call is TRBV11-2, the J call TRBJ2-3; D not certain. V was clipped by 1 base and J by 7 bases, with 12 bases between them. Germline V gene data show CDR1 as SGHAT and CDR2 as FQNNGV. The CDR3 consists of 14 residues. This chain's CDR3 is CASSLVMRPHTQYF. Written as DNA, the CDR3 is TGTGCCAGCAGCTTAGTCATGAGGCCCCATACGCAGTATTTT.

This clonotype was seen ten or more times. V usage is TRBV15 and J usage is TRBJ1-5; D is perhaps TRBD1 (5 bases). Germline loops: CDR1 LNHNV, CDR2 YYDKDF (reference sequence). The CDR3 contains 13 residues. V was shortened by 1 base and J by 10 bases, with 11 bases between the two germline ends. CDR3 nucleotide sequence: TGTGCCACCAGCAGAGTAGGGGATTTACCCCAGCATTTT. Residues: CATSRVGDLPQHF.

This clonotype was picked up many times. CDR3 loop: CASSFAGQGAEKFGELFF. CDR3 sequence (DNA): TGTGCCAGCAGTTTCGCGGGACAGGGGGCTGAGAAGTTCGGGGAGCTGTTTTTT. The rearrangement joins TRBV28 to TRBJ2-2, with 12 bases aligning to TRBD1. Germline V gene sequence: CDR1 MDHEN, CDR2 SYDVKM. This CDR3 has 18 amino acids. The V gene end was trimmed by 3 bases and the J gene end by 7 bases; junction bases not matched to a gene: 12. The whole variable domain, filled in from reference TRBV28 and TRBJ2-2, reads DVKVTQSSRYLVKRTGEKVFLECVQDMDHENMFWYRQDPGLGLRLIYFSYDVKMKEKGDIPEGYSVSREKKERFSLILESASTNQTSMYLCASSFAGQGAEKFGELFFGEGSRLTVL.

This clonotype was detected ten times or more. This chain links TRBV18 with TRBJ1-2, with 7 bases fitting TRBD1. This CDR3 has 15 amino acids. Trimming at V came to 4 bases and at J to 0 bases, leaving 5 bases not matched to a gene. Germline CDR1 KGHSH, CDR2 LQKENI. The CDR3 protein is CASSLQGESNYGYTF. As DNA, the CDR3 is TGTGCCAGCTCACTCCAGGGGGAGTCTAACTATGGCTACACCTTC.